Below, 28 T cell receptor beta chains from the same sample are listed, as sequenced in a study of OX40 agonist ivuxolimab in advanced cancers. Only in-frame clones appear in the TCRdb table, and some are missing; sequencing was by immunoSEQ multiplex PCR. The top ten clones hold 15% to 20% of a sample with 23,000 or so clones, 80% to 85% of them seen once. The material sequenced was CD4+ or CD8+ T cells sorted from blood, taken in a trial of the OX40 agonist ivuxolimab. These receptors were taken from an adult with an advanced solid tumor such as melanoma, head and neck, liver or kidney cancer.

V usage is TRBV25-1 and J usage is TRBJ2-2; D gene ambiguous. V was cut by 2 bases and J by 8 bases, with 6 bases left in between. CDR3 length equals 12 residues. Germline CDR1 and CDR2: MGHDK and SYGVNS. The chain's CDR3 is CASSEVWGELFF. The DNA for the CDR3 is TGTGCCAGCAGTGAAGTGTGGGGGGAGCTGTTTTTT.

V usage is TRBV19 and J usage is TRBJ2-3; no firm D call. The CDR3 sequence is 14 residues long. Trimming took off 1 base at V and 4 bases at J, with 9 bases between the two ends. CDR1 and CDR2 from the germline V gene are LNHDA and SQIVND (reference sequence). This CDR3 reads CASSIGASADTQYF. The CDR3 DNA is TGTGCCAGTAGTATAGGGGCGAGCGCAGATACGCAGTATTTT.

The rearrangement links TRBV27 to TRBJ2-3; the D is unclear. Germline CDR1 and CDR2: MNHEY and SMNVEV (reference sequence). The CDR3 extends over 14 amino acids. Trimming removed 4 bases at V and 4 bases at J, with 12 bases between. The chain's CDR3 is CASSSDRRADTQYF. CDR3 DNA: TGTGCCAGCAGTTCCGATCGACGTGCAGATACGCAGTATTTT.

This clone was seen only a few times. The V and J genes are TRBV27 and TRBJ1-6; TRBD1 is a possible D gene (5 bases). The germline gives CDR1 MNHEY, CDR2 SMNVEV (reference sequence). Trimming took 3 bases from V and 0 from J, leaving 9 bases between them. CDR3 size: 16 residues. The CDR3 DNA reads as TGTGCCAGCAGTTTTGGGGCGATCTCCTATAATTCACCCCTCCACTTT. It codes for CASSFGAISYNSPLHF.

The chain joins TRBV30 to TRBJ2-5; 9 bases align to TRBD1. V shed 1 base, J shed 1 base, and the junction held 1 base outside the gene matches. The CDR3 has 14 amino acids. Germline assignment: CDR1 GTSNPN and CDR2 SVGIG (reference sequence). The CDR3 region has the DNA TGTGCCTGGAGTGGGACAGGGGTCCAAGAGACCCAGTACTTC. The encoded protein is CAWSGTGVQETQYF.

The chain is built from TRBV29-1 and TRBJ1-5, with D possibly being TRBD1 (6 bases). Germline V gene data show CDR1 as SQVTM and CDR2 as ANQGSEA. V dropped 4 bases and J dropped 0 bases, with 10 bases sitting between them. The CDR3 is made up of 14 amino acids. The CDR3 loop reads CSVVLDSSNQPQHF. The CDR3 nucleotides are TGCAGCGTTGTCCTGGACAGTAGCAATCAGCCCCAGCATTTT. Full variable domain (outside the CDR3, taken from reference TRBV29-1 and TRBJ1-5): SAVISQKPSRDICQRGTSLTIQCQVDSQVTMMFWYRQQPGQSLTLIATANQGSEATYESGFVIDKFPISRPNLTFSTLTVSNMSPEDSSIYLCSVVLDSSNQPQHFGDGTRLSIL.

This clone has just a few counts. The gene calls are TRBV29-1 and TRBJ2-3; D unclear. V was cut by 7 bases and J by 2 bases, with 10 bases left in between. The CDR3 spans 12 residues. Germline assignment: CDR1 SQVTM and CDR2 ANQGSEA. The CDR3 loop reads CSGVEYTDTQYF. In DNA, the CDR3 is TGCAGCGGCGTCGAGTACACAGATACGCAGTATTTT.

The chain links TRBV5-1 to TRBJ2-5, with D perhaps TRBD1 (6 bases). CDR1 is SGHRS, CDR2 YFSETQ, per germline. The CDR3 has 14 residues. Trimming removed 2 bases at V and 5 bases at J, with 13 bases between. The CDR3 sequence is CASSFDRLGETQYF. As DNA, the CDR3 is TGCGCCAGCAGCTTCGACAGGCTTGGGGAGACCCAGTACTTC.

The J gene is TRBJ1-3, the V gene TRBV30; D not resolved. The CDR3 totals 12 residues. The germline V gene has CDR1 GTSNPN and CDR2 SVGIG (reference sequence). V gave up 3 bases and J gave up 0 bases, with 3 bases separating them. CDR3 bases: TGTGCCTGGAGCGACTCTGGAAACACCATATATTTT. It codes for CAWSDSGNTIYF. Full variable domain (outside the CDR3, taken from reference TRBV30 and TRBJ1-3): SQTIHQWPATLVQPVGSPLSLECTVEGTSNPNLYWYRQAAGRGLQLLFYSVGIGQISSEVPQNLSASRPQDRQFILSSKKLLLSDSGFYLCAWSDSGNTIYFGEGSWLTVV.

This chain joins TRBV5-4 and TRBJ2-5, with 10 bases identical to TRBD2. Trimming took 2 bases from V and 5 from J; bases not matched to a gene: 3. Germline lookup yields CDR1 SGHNT and CDR2 YYREEE (reference sequence). The length of the CDR3 is 14 residues. The CDR3 DNA reads TGTGCCAGCAGCTTTCTTAGCGGGGGGGAGACCCAGTACTTC. Protein sequence: CASSFLSGGETQYF.

This chain joins TRBV4-3 and TRBJ2-5; possibly TRBD2 for D (5 bases). CDR3 size: 17 residues. The germline CDR1 and CDR2 sequences are LGHNA and YSLEER. The V and J ends lost 0 bases and 5 bases respectively, with 19 bases between them. CDR3 coding DNA: TGCGCCAGCAGCCAAGATTCGAGCGGAGGACTTTTGGAGACCCAGTACTTC. It encodes CASSQDSSGGLLETQYF.

J is TRBJ2-1 and V is TRBV7-3; TRBD2 matches 14 bases. Germline lookup yields CDR1 SGHTA and CDR2 FQGTGA. The V gene end was trimmed by 3 bases and the J gene end by 13 bases; junction bases not matched to a gene: 5. CDR3 size: 14 residues. In DNA form, the CDR3 reads TGTGCCAGCAGCTTTGGACTAGCGGGAGGTGTACAGTTCTTC. Its translation: CASSFGLAGGVQFF.

This chain connects TRBV19 to TRBJ2-5; no clear D gene. CDR1 and CDR2 from the germline V gene are LNHDA and SQIVND (reference sequence). The CDR3 has 16 amino acids. Trimming pared 0 bases from V and 1 base from J, leaving 12 bases between. The CDR3 sequence: CASSIDVSARQETQYF. The CDR3 nucleotides are TGTGCCAGTAGTATAGATGTGTCAGCACGCCAAGAGACCCAGTACTTC.

The DNA of the CDR3 is TGTGCCAGCAGCGGCACAGGGCAAGAGACCCAGTACTTC. This gives the protein CASSGTGQETQYF. The rearrangement uses TRBV9 and TRBJ2-5; D is perhaps TRBD1 (6 bases). CDR3 length: 13 amino acids. Trimming took off 3 bases at V and 2 bases at J, with 8 bases between the two ends. CDR1 is SGDLS, CDR2 YYNGEE, per germline.

The chain recombines TRBV23-1 with TRBJ1-3; D unresolved. TRBV23-1 falls under the ORF class, with uncertain function. The ends were cut back, 11 bases at V and 6 bases at J, with 20 bases in the middle. The CDR3 runs to 14 residues. CDR3 residues: CAHQPGRVENTIYF. In DNA, the CDR3 is TGCGCCCACCAACCGGGCCGGGTGGAAAACACCATATATTTT.

This clone was counted only a few times. J is TRBJ1-1 and V is TRBV5-1; D gene unclear. The germline V gene has CDR1 SGHRS and CDR2 YFSETQ. With 4 bases removed from V and 1 base from J, the gap between germline ends came to 11 bases. This CDR3 has 14 amino acids. The CDR3 spells CASSPRSENTEAFF. The CDR3 DNA reads as TGCGCCAGCAGCCCCCGGAGCGAGAACACTGAAGCTTTCTTT.

This chain uses TRBV2 with TRBJ1-2; the D gene is possibly TRBD1 (5 bases). Germline CDR1 is SNHLY and CDR2 is FYNNEI. Trimming removed 3 bases from V and 8 bases from J, with 19 bases in between. This CDR3 is 15 amino acids long. The CDR3 loop is CASSDILRGKGGYTF. CDR3 coding DNA: TGTGCCAGCAGTGATATCCTCCGGGGGAAAGGAGGCTACACCTTC.

About this clone: Distinct nucleotide sequences in the sample also encode this CDR3. This CDR3 is CASSQVHSQIFNYGYTF. The CDR3 DNA reads TGCGCCAGCAGCCAAGTTCACAGTCAAATTTTTAACTATGGCTACACCTTC. The rearrangement joins TRBV4-3 to TRBJ1-2, with D hard to call. This CDR3 region has 17 residues. V lost 1 base to trimming and J lost 1 base, with 16 bases between them. The germline gives CDR1 LGHNA, CDR2 YSLEER.

This chain joins TRBV4-1 and TRBJ2-7, with TRBD2 matching 10 bases. This CDR3 comprises 15 residues. The V segment lost 1 base and the J segment 4 bases; nucleotides outside the gene matches: 4. Germline V gene data show CDR1 as MGHRA and CDR2 as YSYEKL. DNA of the CDR3: TGCGCCAGCAGCCAAGTACTAGCGGGGAAGTACGAGCAGTACTTC. Translating gives CASSQVLAGKYEQYF.

The CDR3 loop is CASSVETDTQYF. The CDR3 coding sequence is TGTGCCAGCAGCGTCGAGACAGATACGCAGTATTTT. The chain has TRBV11-3 and TRBJ2-3; D gene unclear. V lost 5 bases and J lost 3, with 6 bases in between. Germline V CDR1 and CDR2: SGHNT, YENEEA. CDR3 size: 12 residues.

The chain links TRBV5-1 to TRBJ2-2, with D possibly matching TRBD1 (6 bases). This CDR3 is built from 16 residues. Trimming removed 1 base at V and 0 bases at J, with 10 bases between. CDR1 and CDR2 from the germline V gene are SGHRS and YFSETQ. The chain's CDR3 is CASSLSGVANTGELFF. CDR3 nucleotide sequence: TGCGCCAGCAGCTTGTCAGGGGTGGCGAACACCGGGGAGCTGTTTTTT.

This clone came up once. This chain joins TRBV4-3 and TRBJ2-7; 12 bases fit TRBD2. CDR1 LGHNA and CDR2 YSLEER come from the germline V gene. Germline trimming cut 1 base from V and 4 bases from J; bases unmatched to any gene: 2. The CDR3 totals 15 residues. DNA for the CDR3: TGCGCCAGCAGCCAAGGGACTAGCGGGGCTTACGAGCAGTACTTC. This sequence encodes CASSQGTSGAYEQYF.

This rearrangement joins TRBV5-8 to TRBJ2-1, with 11 bases lining up with TRBD2. The CDR3 sequence is 14 residues long. Germline assignment: CDR1 SGHTS and CDR2 YDEGEE. With 6 bases clipped from V and 8 bases from J, the junction kept 7 bases outside the gene matches. CDR3 in DNA: TGTGCCAGCATCCTTAGCGGGAGGGGATATGAGCAGTTCTTC. Translated, it gives CASILSGRGYEQFF.

The chain uses TRBV9 and TRBJ1-2, with 10 bases matching TRBD1. The CDR3 totals 16 residues. Germline V gives CDR1 SGDLS, CDR2 YYNGEE. Trimming cost V 5 bases and J 5 bases; bases outside gene matches: 12. CDR3 coding DNA: TGTGCCAGCAGTAACAGACCGGGACAGGGGCGTTATGGCTACACCTTC. It codes for CASSNRPGQGRYGYTF.

The J gene is TRBJ1-4, the V gene TRBV19; 11 bases are a match to TRBD1. Trimming cost V 4 bases and J 6 bases; bases outside gene matches: 4. Germline V gene data show CDR1 as LNHDA and CDR2 as SQIVND (reference sequence). This CDR3 spans 15 amino acids. The DNA of the CDR3 is TGTGCCAGTAGTAGGCGGACAGGGGGCCATGAAAAACTGTTTTTT. Encoded protein: CASSRRTGGHEKLFF. Combining the CDR3 with reference TRBV19 and TRBJ1-4 gives the whole variable domain DGGITQSPKYLFRKEGQNVTLSCEQNLNHDAMYWYRQDPGQGLRLIYYSQIVNDFQKGDIAEGYSVSREKKESFPLTVTSAQKNPTAFYLCASSRRTGGHEKLFFGSGTQLSVL.

The chain couples TRBV18 to TRBJ2-1; D may be TRBD1 or TRBD2 (5 bases each). V lost 4 bases to trimming and J lost 7 bases, with 20 bases between them. The CDR3 has 16 amino acids. Germline CDR1 and CDR2: KGHSH and LQKENI. The CDR3 is CASSLGTGNVQNEQFF. DNA of the CDR3: TGTGCCAGCTCACTTGGGACGGGAAACGTACAAAATGAGCAGTTCTTC.

This chain uses TRBV12-5 with TRBJ1-4; tentative D call: TRBD1 (5 bases). CDR3 length equals 15 residues. The germline V gene encodes CDR1 LGHNT and CDR2 FRNRAP. Between the trimmed V and J ends, which lost 2 bases and 8 bases, there was a span of 15 bases. The CDR3 spells CASGLRAGFIEKLFF. The CDR3 nucleotides read TGTGCTAGTGGTTTGAGGGCAGGGTTTATAGAAAAACTGTTTTTT.

The chain links TRBV4-1 to TRBJ2-5; 7 bases align to TRBD2. Germline V gene sequence: CDR1 MGHRA, CDR2 YSYEKL. This CDR3 is built from 16 residues. V lost 1 base, J lost 4 bases, and 9 bases stayed unmatched. This CDR3 is CASSQVYSWEGETQYF. The CDR3 DNA reads TGCGCCAGCAGCCAAGTTTACTCTTGGGAGGGAGAGACCCAGTACTTC.